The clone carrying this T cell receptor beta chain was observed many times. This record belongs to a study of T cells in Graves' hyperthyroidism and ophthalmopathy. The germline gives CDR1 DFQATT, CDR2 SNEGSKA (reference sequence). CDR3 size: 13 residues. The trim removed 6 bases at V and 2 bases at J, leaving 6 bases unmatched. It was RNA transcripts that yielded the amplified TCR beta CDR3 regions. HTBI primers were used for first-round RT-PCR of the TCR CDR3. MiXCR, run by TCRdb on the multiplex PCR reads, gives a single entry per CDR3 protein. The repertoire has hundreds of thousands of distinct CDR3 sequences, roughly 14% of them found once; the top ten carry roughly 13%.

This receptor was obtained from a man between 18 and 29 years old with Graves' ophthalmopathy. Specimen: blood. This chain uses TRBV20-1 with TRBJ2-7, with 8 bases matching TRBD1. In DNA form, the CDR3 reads TGCAGTGCCTTCGACAGGGGAACCTACGAGCAGTACTTC. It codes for CSAFDRGTYEQYF.